A selection of T cell receptor beta chains follows, all from one sample in a study of shared clonotypes between healthy human individuals. Only in-frame clones appear in the TCRdb table, and some are missing; sequencing was by immunoSEQ multiplex PCR. This table holds roughly 2 million clones, 90% to 96% found once. Material: naive CD4+ T cells sorted from blood. The receptors shown here come from a man between 18 and 29 years old in good health. The CDR3 runs from the conserved cysteine through the conserved F or W. Fields, in order: D gene, clone size, J gene, V gene, CDR3 DNA, CDR3 protein. D genes are given only for firm matches. Only some rows state a clone size, as once, few, many or a class for expanded clones.

TRBD1,once,TRBJ2-4,TRBV5-1,TGCGCCAGCCATCCTGGACAGGGGTCTGCCAAAAACATTCAGTACTTC,CASHPGQGSAKNIQYF
TRBD2,NA,TRBJ2-3,TRBV5-1,TGCGCCAGCAGCGACGTAGCGGGGGGACTTACAGATACGCAGTATTTT,CASSDVAGGLTDTQYF
NA,NA,TRBJ2-5,TRBV29-1,TGCAGCGTTCGGATCAGGGTAGGAGAGACCCAGTACTTC,CSVRIRVGETQYF
TRBD2,NA,TRBJ2-1,TRBV9,TGTGCCAGCAGCGATGGGACTAGCGGGAGAACACCCTACAATGAGCAGTTCTTC,CASSDGTSGRTPYNEQFF
NA,NA,TRBJ1-1,TRBV7-3,TGTGCCAGCAGCTTAAGTGGGGCACAGGGTGAAGCTTTCTTT,CASSLSGAQGEAFF
NA,NA,TRBJ2-3,TRBV5-1,TGCGCCAGCAGCTTGGCCCAGGCTTCTGGTACGCAGTATTTT,CASSLAQASGTQYF
TRBD1,NA,TRBJ2-3,TRBV7-3,TGTGCCAGCAGCGCCGGACAGGGCACAGATACGCAGTATTTT,CASSAGQGTDTQYF
NA,NA,TRBJ2-5,TRBV6-5,TGTGCCAGCAGTTACCTAAGCAGGCAAGAGACCCAGTACTTC,CASSYLSRQETQYF
NA,NA,TRBJ2-2,TRBV11-2,TGTGCCAGCAGCTTAGTCGGGTCCCCGGTCACCACCCTCGGGGAGCTGTTTTTT,CASSLVGSPVTTLGELFF
NA,NA,TRBJ1-6,TRBV21-1,TGTGCCAGCAGTCAGCGGCTGAGCTCCTATAATTCACCCCTCCACTTT,CASSQRLSSYNSPLHF
NA,NA,TRBJ1-5,TRBV2,TGTGCCAGCAGTGGGAATCAGGGTAGGCAGCCCCAGCATTTT,CASSGNQGRQPQHF
NA,NA,TRBJ1-4,TRBV4-1,TGCGCCAGCAGCCAAAGGGGCCCGGCGACTAATGAAAAACTGTTTTTT,CASSQRGPATNEKLFF
NA,NA,TRBJ2-3,TRBV5-1,TGCGCCAGCAGCTTGTATGGAGATTTTACAGATACGCAGTATTTT,CASSLYGDFTDTQYF
NA,NA,TRBJ2-7,TRBV7-6,TGTGCCAGCAGCCCCGGGGGCTCCTACGAGCAGTACTTC,CASSPGGSYEQYF
NA,NA,TRBJ1-1,TRBV30,TGTGCCTGGAGTCCTCCATCGGGGTCGAACACTGAAGCTTTCTTT,CAWSPPSGSNTEAFF